The TCR beta chain described here comes from a study of shared clonotypes between healthy human individuals. Study-level background: Every donor yielded three CD4 naive, three CD4 memory, two CD8 naive and one CD8 memory plate. Overall study findings and caveats: Non-shared clonotypes displayed generation probabilities falling below those of clonotypes present in all four donors. Roughly 5% of naive CD4 clonotypes were shared across a handful of donors.

Note on this clone: Antigen unknown.

Sequencing used immunoSEQ multiplex PCR; TCRdb keeps in-frame clones, though not all of them. The repertoire holds about a million clones, approximately 75% seen once, with 0.7% to 0.95% in the top ten. CDR3 length: 15 residues. The ends were cut back, 4 bases at V and 4 bases at J, with 17 bases in the middle. Germline V gene data show CDR1 as SQVTM and CDR2 as ANQGSEA. CD4+ cells yielded CD45RA+ naive and CD45RA-negative memory subsets. The rearrangement joins TRBV29-1 to TRBJ1-3, with D maybe TRBD1 (5 bases). The sequence derives from a young man in good health. Some clones in this sample may be carry-over from other donors' samples. Specimen: memory CD4+ T cells from PBMCs. As for subset: CD45RA-negative fraction. As DNA, the CDR3 is TGCAGCGTTGCGCCAGGACTGGGGCCGGGAAACACCATATATTTT. Translated: CSVAPGLGPGNTIYF.